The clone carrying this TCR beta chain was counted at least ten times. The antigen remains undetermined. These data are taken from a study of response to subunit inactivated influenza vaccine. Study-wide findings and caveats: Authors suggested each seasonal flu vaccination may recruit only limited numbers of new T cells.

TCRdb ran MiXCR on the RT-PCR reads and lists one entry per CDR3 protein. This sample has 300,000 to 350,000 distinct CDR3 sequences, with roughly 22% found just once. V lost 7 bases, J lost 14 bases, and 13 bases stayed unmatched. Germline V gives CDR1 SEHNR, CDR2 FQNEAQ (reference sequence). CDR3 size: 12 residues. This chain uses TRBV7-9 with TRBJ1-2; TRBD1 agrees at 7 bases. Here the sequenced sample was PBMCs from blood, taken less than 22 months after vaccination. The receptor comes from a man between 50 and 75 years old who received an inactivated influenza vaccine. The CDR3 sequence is CASTAAGAGGTF. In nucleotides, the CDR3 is TGTGCCAGCACCGCAGCCGGTGCAGGGGGGACCTTC. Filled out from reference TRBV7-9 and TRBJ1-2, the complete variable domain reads DTGVSQNPRHKITKRGQNVTFRCDPISEHNRLYWYRQTLGQGPEFLTYFQNEAQLEKSRLLSDRFSAERPKGSFSTLEIQRTEQGDSAMYLCASTAAGAGGTFGSGTRLTVV.